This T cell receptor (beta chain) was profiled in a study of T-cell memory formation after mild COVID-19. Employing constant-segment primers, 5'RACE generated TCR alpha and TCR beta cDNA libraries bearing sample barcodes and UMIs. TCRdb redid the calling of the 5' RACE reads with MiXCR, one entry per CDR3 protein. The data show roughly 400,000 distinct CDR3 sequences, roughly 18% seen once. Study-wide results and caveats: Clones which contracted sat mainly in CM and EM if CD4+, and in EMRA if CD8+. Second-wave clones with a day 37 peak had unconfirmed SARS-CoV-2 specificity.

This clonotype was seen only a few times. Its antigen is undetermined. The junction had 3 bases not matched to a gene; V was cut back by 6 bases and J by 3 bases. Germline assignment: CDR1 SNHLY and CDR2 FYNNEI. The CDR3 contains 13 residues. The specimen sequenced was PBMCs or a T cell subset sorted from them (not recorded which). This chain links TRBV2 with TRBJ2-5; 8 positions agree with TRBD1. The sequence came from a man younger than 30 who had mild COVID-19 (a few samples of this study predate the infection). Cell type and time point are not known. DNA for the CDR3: TGTGCCAGCAGGAGGGGACAGGAAGAGACCCAGTACTTC. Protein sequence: CASRRGQEETQYF.